These T cell receptor beta chains were read from a single sample in a study of cytomegalovirus exposure and HLA in healthy donors. TCRdb keeps only in-frame clones here, not all; method: immunoSEQ multiplex PCR. This sample has a few hundred thousand clones, with around 66% found just once. Source material: PBMCs. These receptors were collected from a female donor in good health and CMV-seronegative. Both conserved end residues are part of each CDR3. D genes are given only for firm matches.

d_call v_call cdr3_aa
. TRBV5-4 CASSSDRSSRLPQFF
TRBD2 TRBV5-6 CASSVGRASYF
TRBD1 TRBV7-3 CASSARDRVYGYTF
TRBD2 TRBV5-1 CASSPPLAGGIIAQYF
. TRBV11-2 CASVRTGLPGDDYTF
TRBD2 TRBV7-9 CSSSLLLAGDEQFF
. TRBV5-4 CASSLQVPPNTGELFF
TRBD2 TRBV6-1 CASSESGGTYEQYF
TRBD2 TRBV19 CASSIRGRGDIQYF
. TRBV19 CASNRAHRVAGELFF
TRBD1 TRBV2 CASSRQGAAHNEQFF
TRBD1 TRBV15 CATSRDPLQGAMEKLFF
. TRBV28 CASSSQGKSYTF
TRBD2 TRBV27 CASRSPSGTSKTGGPYEQYF
TRBD2 TRBV11-3 CASSLDMASGRTGELFF
TRBD2 TRBV9 CASSVSGGSSYNEQFF
TRBD1 TRBV28 CASSSPGQGTYEQYF
. TRBV27 CASSFTGSRGQPQHF
. TRBV5-1 CASSLGTGYYGYTF
TRBD2 TRBV4-2 CASSGRTSGQETQYF
. TRBV27 CASSSIRGRVNEQFF
. TRBV11-3 CASSQTGNTIYF
TRBD2 TRBV11-3 CASSLGNSGVYEQYF
. TRBV11-3 CASSLSLQGLNSGNTIYF
TRBD1 TRBV6-1 CASTPDRGAWNTQYF